What follows are 8 T cell receptor beta chains derived from one specimen sequenced in a study of CD8+ T cells in alopecia areata (dated by TCRdb to the late 2010s). Libraries were prepared through the immunoSEQ multiplex PCR assay. For TCR sequencing, RNA was extracted from every sample and reverse transcribed into cDNA to serve as template. The immuneACCESS repertoire file appears here via TCRdb, limited to in-frame rearrangements. These files lack a portion of the clones; in checked studies, under half of the deficit traces to unresolved V genes, and the cause of the others is not known. Counted in this sample were under 35,000 clones; roughly 80% of them appeared once. About 19% of the sample comes from the top ten. The source material was NKG2D-low CD8+ T cells sorted from blood. The sample's cell subset or site label, decoded: sorted CD8+ NKG2D-low blood T cells. Receptor source: a human donor with alopecia areata.

V gene TRBV6-5 combines with J gene TRBJ2-7; 8 positions match TRBD1. The CDR3 length is 15 residues. J was trimmed by 5 bases and V by 8 bases; bases with no gene match: 14. Germline CDR1 MNHEY, CDR2 SVGAGI. In nucleotides, the CDR3 is TGTGCCAGCGGTACGGATACAGGGGGTTTTAACGAGCAGTACTTC. Protein product: CASGTDTGGFNEQYF.

The J gene is TRBJ2-7, the V gene TRBV7-3; 8 nucleotides align to TRBD2. The V gene's germline CDR1 is SGHTA and CDR2 FQGTGA. The V and J ends lost 0 bases and 6 bases, in that order; junction bases with no gene match: 7. This CDR3 region has 15 residues. CDR3 sequence: CASSLTGAREAEQYF. The CDR3, as DNA: TGTGCCAGCAGCTTAACCGGAGCGCGGGAGGCCGAGCAGTACTTC. Full variable domain (outside the CDR3, taken from reference TRBV7-3 and TRBJ2-7): GAGVSQTPSNKVTEKGKYVELRCDPISGHTALYWYRQSLGQGPEFLIYFQGTGAADDSGLPNDRFFAVRPEGSVSTLKIQRTERGDSAVYLCASSLTGAREAEQYFGPGTRLTVT.

The J gene is TRBJ2-1, the V gene TRBV27, with D maybe TRBD1 (5 bases). Trimming took off 6 bases at V and 5 bases at J, with 8 bases between the two ends. Germline lookup yields CDR1 MNHEY and CDR2 SMNVEV (reference sequence). The CDR3 is 12 amino acids. CDR3 protein: CASSLTDNEQFF. Written as DNA, the CDR3 is TGTGCCAGCAGCCTGACAGACAATGAGCAGTTCTTC.

This clone is classed as medium-sized. The chain links TRBV15 to TRBJ2-1; D is ambiguous. Germline CDR1 reads LNHNV; CDR2 reads YYDKDF (reference sequence). This CDR3 has 14 amino acids. V was clipped by 0 bases and J by 8 bases, with 11 bases between them. CDR3 amino acids: CATSRDKPSDEQFF. In DNA form, the CDR3 reads TGTGCCACCAGCAGAGATAAACCCTCGGATGAGCAGTTCTTC.

This rearrangement joins TRBV7-8 to TRBJ2-5; D is unclear. V was clipped by 1 base and J by 5 bases, with 8 bases between them. The length of the CDR3 is 13 residues. CDR1 and CDR2 (germline): SGHVS, FQNEAQ. CDR3 nucleotides: TGTGCCAGCAGCTTAGAAGGGTCGGAGACCCAGTACTTC. Protein product: CASSLEGSETQYF.

The CDR3 nucleotides are TGTGCCAGCAGTTACTCGGGACTCCAGAAGGGGACGTTCTTC. It is translated as CASSYSGLQKGTFF. The chain uses TRBV6-5 and TRBJ2-1; D is perhaps TRBD2 (6 bases). Trimming removed 0 bases from V and 15 bases from J, with 18 bases in between. From germline, CDR1 is MNHEY and CDR2 SVGAGI. This CDR3 has 14 residues.

Sample share makes this clone medium-sized. The genes are TRBV28 and TRBJ2-7; the match to TRBD1 covers 7 bases. Germline trimming cut 6 bases from V and 2 bases from J; bases unmatched to any gene: 7. Germline V lookup: CDR1 MDHEN, CDR2 SYDVKM. CDR3 size: 14 residues. Written as DNA, the CDR3 is TGTGCCAGCAGAAGGGGGACAGTGGCCTACGAGCAGTACTTC. Amino acid sequence: CASRRGTVAYEQYF.

The chain combines TRBV5-1 with TRBJ1-1; 7 bases agree with TRBD1. J lost 4 bases, V lost 6 bases, and 9 bases had no gene match. The CDR3 has 14 residues. Looked up from germline, CDR1 is SGHRS and CDR2 is YFSETQ. In DNA, the CDR3 is TGCGCCAGCACCAAGACAGGGTCGGGCACTGAAGCTTTCTTT. This sequence encodes CASTKTGSGTEAFF.